The clone carrying this T cell receptor beta chain was found many times. The antigen remains undetermined. Germline V gene data show CDR1 as SGHRS and CDR2 as YFSETQ. The CDR3 totals 15 residues. With 0 bases removed from V and 6 bases from J, the gap between germline ends came to 12 bases. The sample comes from a study of blood T cells in healthy people across ages. The authors ran a second PCR of about 6 to 11 cycles using a sample-barcoded 5' primer and a J-beta primer mix. There were at least 2.5 million CDR3-containing paired-end reads obtained from each sample. TCRdb ran MiXCR on the 5' RACE reads and lists one entry per CDR3 protein. The sample contains 550,000 to 650,000 distinct CDR3 sequences, around 31% of which appear only once. General study findings and limits: Measured against age, TCR beta diversity per million T cells decreased in a roughly linear manner.

The sequenced sample consisted of blood. The gene calls are TRBV5-1 and TRBJ1-4; D is uncertain. This receptor was identified in a woman of 80 years or more in good health. The CDR3 DNA follows: TGCGCCAGCAGCTTGGTTGACTACTCGGATGAAAAACTGTTTTTT. Residues: CASSLVDYSDEKLFF.